The 19 T cell receptor beta chains presented below share a single source sample, sequenced in a study of identical twins. Using its own MiXCR run on the 5' RACE reads, TCRdb lists one record per CDR3 protein. The sample yields hundreds of thousands of distinct CDR3 sequences, roughly 10% seen once. The same specimen was also included in a second study, on yellow fever vaccine responses in identical twins.

Input material: CD8+ T cells sorted from blood. The receptor set was obtained from a woman aged 18-35 years in good health.

This clonotype was observed a handful of times. The rearrangement joins TRBV7-8 to TRBJ1-2; the D is unclear. The V end lost 5 bases, the J end lost 0 bases, and 10 bases lay between the germline ends. CDR1 and CDR2 from the germline V gene are SGHVS and FQNEAQ. This CDR3 region has 14 residues. As DNA, the CDR3 is TGTGCCAGCAGCCGAACTGTAACTAACTATGGCTACACCTTC. This translates into CASSRTVTNYGYTF.

This clonotype was recorded at least ten times. This chain links TRBV27 with TRBJ2-5; 7 bases are shared with TRBD2. V lost 4 bases and J lost 5; bases outside the gene matches: 10. Germline V gene sequence: CDR1 MNHEY, CDR2 SMNVEV (reference sequence). CDR3 size: 15 residues. The CDR3 DNA follows: TGTGCCAGCAGTTCCAGACAGAGAGCGGGGGAGACCCAGTACTTC. Encoded protein: CASSSRQRAGETQYF.

This clonotype was detected many times. An end of the junction does not agree with germline; a read error may underlie this. The gene calls are TRBV7-9 and TRBJ2-7; 7 bases map to TRBD2. The CDR3 consists of 14 residues. From germline, CDR1 is SEHNR and CDR2 FQNEAQ (reference sequence). The CDR3 bases are TGTGCCAGCAGCCTAGCGGAGGACCCCCGCGAGCAGTACTTC. Translating gives CASSLAEDPREQYF.

CDR3 region: CASRLYFNQPQHF. The CDR3 DNA is TGTGCCAGCAGATTATACTTTAATCAGCCCCAGCATTTT. The rearrangement links TRBV6-2 or TRBV6-3 to TRBJ1-5; D gene ambiguous. The ends were cut back, 6 bases at V and 4 bases at J, with 10 bases in the middle. The CDR3 contains 13 residues. Germline CDR1 and CDR2: MNHEY and SVGEGT.

Many counts were recorded for this clonotype. The chain carries TRBV4-1 and TRBJ2-7, with 10 bases that match TRBD2. Germline trimming cut 2 bases from V and 5 bases from J; bases unmatched to any gene: 6. Germline CDR1 is MGHRA and CDR2 is YSYEKL. CDR3 size: 15 residues. The CDR3 coding sequence is TGCGCCAGCAGCCAATCTAGCGGGAGCCTCGACGAGCAGTACTTC. Translation gives CASSQSSGSLDEQYF.

This clonotype was picked up many times. This chain connects TRBV28 to TRBJ2-7; tentatively, D is TRBD1 (5 bases). The CDR3 sequence is 12 residues long. Germline V gives CDR1 MDHEN, CDR2 SYDVKM. V was shortened by 6 bases and J by 7 bases, with 13 bases between the two germline ends. CDR3 region: CASSYRILEQYF. The CDR3, as DNA: TGTGCCAGCAGCTACAGGATTTTGGAGCAGTACTTC.

The genes are TRBV6-5 and TRBJ1-1, with no clear D. Trimming removed 4 bases at V and 5 bases at J, with 17 bases between. The CDR3 loop spans 15 amino acids. Germline V CDR1 and CDR2: MNHEY, SVGAGI. CDR3 sequence: CASSSPGRAGTEAFF. The CDR3 DNA sequence: TGTGCCAGCAGTTCCCCGGGCAGAGCGGGGACTGAAGCTTTCTTT.

This clonotype was counted at least ten times. The chain couples TRBV28 to TRBJ2-7, with 7 bases fitting TRBD1. J was trimmed by 7 bases and V by 5 bases; bases with no gene match: 8. Germline lookup yields CDR1 MDHEN and CDR2 SYDVKM. The CDR3 covers 13 residues. CDR3 bases: TGTGCCAGCAGTGTACAGGGGCCATGGGAGCAGTACTTC. This sequence encodes CASSVQGPWEQYF.

A single count supports this clonotype. This rearrangement joins TRBV4-2 to TRBJ1-2; no clear D gene. Germline CDR1 reads LGHNA; CDR2 reads YNFKEQ. The CDR3 extends over 13 amino acids. V lost 10 bases and J lost 9, with 21 bases in between. The CDR3 here is CAMSPGLLWCYTF. CDR3 sequence (DNA): TGTGCCATGAGCCCTGGGCTCCTCTGGTGCTACACCTTC.

The rearrangement links TRBV5-1 to TRBJ2-7; D perhaps matches TRBD1 (6 bases). V lost 0 bases and J lost 5, with 15 bases in between. The length of the CDR3 is 15 residues. Germline lookup yields CDR1 SGHRS and CDR2 YFSETQ. The CDR3, as DNA: TGCGCCAGCAGCTTGGCCTCTGTTACAGGGCACGAGCAGTACTTC. It is translated as CASSLASVTGHEQYF.

This clonotype was seen a few times. The chain couples TRBV6-2 or TRBV6-3 to TRBJ2-1, with D possibly being TRBD1 (5 bases). Looked up from germline, CDR1 is MNHEY and CDR2 is SVGEGT. Deletions cut 7 bases from V and 6 bases from J, with 19 bases between. CDR3 length: 15 residues. CDR3 DNA: TGTGCCAGCACCCAGGCCCGCAGGGCCGGCAATGAGCAGTTCTTC. It codes for CASTQARRAGNEQFF.

CDR3 DNA: TGTGCCAGCAGCTTTGCGGGGGGGCGCACAGATACGCAGTATTTT. Translated, it gives CASSFAGGRTDTQYF. V and J are TRBV7-2 and TRBJ2-3; 9 bases are shared with TRBD2. This CDR3 is built from 15 residues. Germline-derived CDR1 and CDR2 are SGHTA and FQGNSA. Germline trimming cut 3 bases from V and 1 base from J; bases unmatched to any gene: 2.

CDR3 region: CSAREDRQNNSPLHF. CDR3 sequence (DNA): TGCAGTGCTAGGGAGGACAGGCAAAATAATTCACCCCTCCACTTT. V gene TRBV20-1 combines with J gene TRBJ1-6; 7 nucleotides agree with TRBD1. Germline V gene lookup returns CDR1 DFQATT and CDR2 SNEGSKA (reference sequence). The CDR3 is made up of 15 amino acids. V lost 3 bases to trimming and J lost 5 bases; unmatched junction nucleotides: 7.

This clonotype has a count of ten or more. The J gene is TRBJ2-5, the V gene TRBV20-1; 7 bases map to TRBD1. CDR3 length: 15 amino acids. The V gene end was trimmed by 0 bases and the J gene end by 3 bases; junction bases not matched to a gene: 7. CDR1 is DFQATT, CDR2 SNEGSKA, per germline (reference sequence). The CDR3 DNA reads TGCAGTGCTAGAGATTGGGACAGCAGAGAAGAGACCCAGTACTTC. Translated: CSARDWDSREETQYF.

This clonotype was recorded at least ten times. The chain combines TRBV9 with TRBJ1-3; tentative D call: TRBD1 (5 bases). The V end lost 3 bases, the J end lost 0 bases, and 16 bases lay between the germline ends. Germline lookup yields CDR1 SGDLS and CDR2 YYNGEE. CDR3 length: 17 residues. The DNA of the CDR3 is TGTGCCAGCAGCGCGACCGGGACGGGGACCTCTGGAAACACCATATATTTT. Amino acid sequence: CASSATGTGTSGNTIYF. Based on the CDR3 plus reference TRBV9 and TRBJ1-3, the full variable domain is DSGVTQTPKHLITATGQRVTLRCSPRSGDLSVYWYQQSLDQGLQFLIQYYNGEERAKGNILERFSAQQFPDLHSELNLSSLELGDSALYFCASSATGTGTSGNTIYFGEGSWLTVV.

This clonotype was observed a handful of times. The chain joins TRBV28 to TRBJ1-3, with D hard to call. CDR1 is MDHEN, CDR2 SYDVKM, per germline. Trimming left V 7 bases short and J 1 base short, with 11 bases between. There are 14 residues in the CDR3. The CDR3 DNA reads TGTGCCAGCACCCCGGGGAGTTCTGGAAACACCATATATTTT. It yields the protein CASTPGSSGNTIYF.

J is TRBJ2-5 and V is TRBV6-5; 7 bases fit TRBD2. The ends lost 7 bases at V and 2 bases at J; junction bases unmatched: 13. Germline CDR1 is MNHEY and CDR2 is SVGAGI. CDR3 length: 16 amino acids. The chain's CDR3 is CASMLTSEIFQETQYF. The CDR3 DNA sequence: TGTGCCAGCATGTTAACTAGCGAGATCTTTCAAGAGACCCAGTACTTC.

This clonotype was seen a handful of times. V gene TRBV6-1 combines with J gene TRBJ2-7; D gene unclear. This CDR3 spans 13 amino acids. From germline, CDR1 is MNHNS and CDR2 SASEGT. Trimming shortened V by 9 bases and J by 3 bases, and 15 bases separated the two germline ends. CDR3 residues: CARFGPPGYEQYF. In DNA form, the CDR3 reads TGTGCCAGGTTCGGCCCCCCCGGCTACGAGCAGTACTTC.

Only a few counts were recorded for this clonotype. The rearrangement joins TRBV11-2 to TRBJ2-5, with D perhaps TRBD2 (5 bases). CDR3 length: 18 residues. Looked up from germline, CDR1 is SGHAT and CDR2 is FQNNGV. The germline V and J ends were trimmed by 5 bases and 1 base, with 23 bases remaining between them. The CDR3 DNA reads TGTGCCAGCAGCAGTAAACAGCGGCTAGCCGACCCCCAAGAGACCCAGTACTTC. This sequence encodes CASSSKQRLADPQETQYF.